Listed below are T cell receptor beta chains from one sample, sequenced in a study of spatial heterogeneity in lung cancer. A single record per CDR3 protein comes from TCRdb applying MiXCR to the 5' RACE reads. Counted here are about 120,000 distinct CDR3 sequences, roughly an eighth occurring once; the ten biggest clones make up 16%. The sample in question was PBMCs, obtained at follow-up. These receptors were taken from a male donor with early-stage non-small cell lung cancer. CDR3s include the opening cysteine and the closing phenylalanine or tryptophan. D genes are given only for firm matches. Size is stated for part of the rows, as once, few or many counts, or as a class when the clone is expanded.

>TRBV20-1|TRBJ2-7|NA|NA|13
CSAPVGGSYEQYF
TGCAGTGCTCCCGTGGGGGGTTCCTACGAGCAGTACTTC
>TRBV4-2|TRBJ1-2|many|NA|12
CASSQEPYGYTF
TGTGCCAGCAGCCAAGAGCCCTATGGCTACACCTTC
>TRBV11-2|TRBJ2-4|NA|NA|14
CASSSRLAKNIQYF
TGTGCCAGCAGCTCTAGATTAGCCAAAAACATTCAGTACTTC
>TRBV5-1|TRBJ1-2|few|NA|14
CASSLALGIGGYTF
TGCGCCAGCAGCTTGGCCCTGGGGATCGGTGGCTACACCTTC
>TRBV6-5|TRBJ2-7|many|TRBD2|14
CASRKIAGAIRQYF
TGTGCCAGCAGAAAAATAGCGGGGGCTATTCGGCAGTACTTC
>TRBV24-1|TRBJ2-1|NA|NA|15
CATARRGTGNNEQFF
TGTGCCACGGCCCGCCGAGGAACAGGCAACAATGAGCAGTTCTTC
>TRBV5-1|TRBJ2-7|NA|NA|13
CASSPRTTYEQYF
TGCGCCAGCAGCCCGAGAACCACTTACGAGCAGTACTTC
>TRBV12-3/TRBV12-4|TRBJ2-1|NA|NA|13
CASSILGVNEQFF
TGTGCCAGCAGTATCCTAGGGGTCAATGAGCAGTTCTTC
>TRBV28|TRBJ2-3|few|NA|13
CASSMGQRDTQYF
TGTGCCAGCAGTATGGGACAAAGAGATACGCAGTATTTT
>TRBV6-1|TRBJ1-2|NA|TRBD1|15
CASSEVRTGGYGYTF
TGTGCCAGCAGTGAAGTAAGGACAGGGGGCTATGGCTACACCTTC
>TRBV20-1|TRBJ2-3|NA|NA|14
CSAARGASTDTQYF
TGCAGTGCCGCACGAGGGGCCAGCACAGATACGCAGTATTTT
>TRBV9|TRBJ2-7|NA|NA|15
CASSVDEGGLYEQYF
TGTGCCAGCAGCGTAGATGAGGGGGGCCTCTACGAGCAGTACTTC
>TRBV10-3|TRBJ1-2|NA|NA|12
CAISGDGYGYTF
TGTGCCATCAGTGGGGACGGTTATGGCTACACCTTC
>TRBV18|TRBJ1-2|NA|NA|14
CASSPPQTTGGYTF
TGTGCCAGCTCACCACCACAAACAACGGGAGGCTACACCTTC
>TRBV12-3/TRBV12-4|TRBJ1-4|few|NA|14
CASKVSITDEKLFF
TGTGCCAGCAAAGTTTCCATTACTGATGAAAAACTGTTTTTT
>TRBV10-3|TRBJ2-1|many|NA|16
CAISERGDISYNEQFF
TGTGCCATCAGTGAGCGGGGGGACATCTCCTACAATGAGCAGTTCTTC
>TRBV11-3|TRBJ2-5|NA|NA|14
CASSLNRVQETQYF
TGTGCCAGCAGCTTAAACAGGGTTCAAGAGACCCAGTACTTC
>TRBV10-3|TRBJ2-7|many|TRBD1|14
CAITTGQGTGEQYF
TGTGCCATCACCACAGGACAGGGGACGGGCGAGCAGTACTTC
>TRBV20-1|TRBJ2-3|NA|NA|12
CSATGSTDTQYF
TGCAGTGCTACGGGGAGCACAGATACGCAGTATTTT
>TRBV27|TRBJ2-1|NA|NA|13
CASSLGRHNEQFF
TGTGCCAGCAGTTTGGGGAGGCACAATGAGCAGTTCTTC
>TRBV11-2|TRBJ1-2|NA|TRBD1|17
CASSLDLLTGKNYGYTF
TGTGCCAGCAGCTTAGATCTACTGACAGGGAAAAACTATGGCTACACCTTC
>TRBV19|TRBJ1-5|NA|NA|15
CASSLQTGPWFSQHF
TGTGCCAGTAGTCTCCAGACAGGTCCTTGGTTTTCCCAGCATTTT
>TRBV7-6|TRBJ2-2|many|NA|15
CASSPGRGNTGELFF
TGTGCCAGCAGCCCCGGCCGGGGAAACACCGGGGAGCTGTTTTTT
>TRBV29-1|TRBJ1-1|many|NA|12
CSVSGPNTEAFF
TGCAGCGTGAGCGGGCCTAACACTGAAGCTTTCTTT
>TRBV5-4|TRBJ1-2|NA|TRBD1|13
CASSSRQGHGYTF
TGTGCCAGCAGCTCACGACAGGGCCATGGCTACACCTTC
>TRBV4-3|TRBJ2-7|many|NA|14
CASSQDLVAYEQYF
TGCGCCAGCAGCCAAGATCTCGTCGCCTACGAGCAGTACTTC
>TRBV9|TRBJ1-6|NA|NA|15
CASSPGRYYNSPLHF
TGTGCCAGCAGCCCGGGACGGTACTATAATTCACCCCTCCACTTT
>TRBV29-1|TRBJ1-1|many|NA|12
CSGQEWSTEAFF
TGCAGCGGTCAGGAGTGGAGCACTGAAGCTTTCTTT
>TRBV10-3|TRBJ1-4|many|TRBD1|15
CAISEGQGADEKLFF
TGTGCCATCAGTGAGGGACAGGGCGCGGATGAAAAACTGTTTTTT
>TRBV2|TRBJ1-4|once|TRBD1|14
CASSANRGSEKLFF
TGTGCCAGCAGTGCGAACAGGGGAAGTGAAAAACTGTTTTTT
>TRBV10-2|TRBJ2-2|NA|NA|17
CASSESAGAKNTGELFF
TGCGCCAGCAGTGAGTCGGCAGGGGCGAAAAACACCGGGGAGCTGTTTTTT
>TRBV28|TRBJ1-3|NA|NA|15
CASSPDSRSGNTIYF
TGTGCCAGCAGTCCGGACAGTCGCTCTGGAAACACCATATATTTT
>TRBV20-1|TRBJ1-1|NA|NA|11
CSAKLGIEAFF
TGCAGTGCTAAACTGGGGATTGAAGCTTTCTTT
>TRBV4-1|TRBJ1-1|many|NA|13
CASSQVLGFSAFF
TGCGCCAGCAGCCAAGTTTTGGGCTTCTCAGCTTTCTTT
>TRBV28|TRBJ2-3|NA|NA|14
CASIESPGSDTQYF
TGTGCCAGCATAGAGTCCCCCGGATCAGATACGCAGTATTTT
>TRBV20-1|TRBJ1-5|few|NA|15
CSAPPGGNSNQPQHF
TGCAGTGCTCCCCCCGGGGGGAATAGCAATCAGCCCCAGCATTTT
>TRBV7-9|TRBJ1-1|NA|NA|16
CASSPQFRDQNTEAFF
TGTGCCAGCAGCCCCCAATTTAGGGACCAGAACACTGAAGCTTTCTTT
>TRBV5-1|TRBJ1-5|NA|NA|15
CASSLEGNSNQPQHF
TGCGCCAGCAGCTTGGAGGGGAATAGCAATCAGCCCCAGCATTTT
>TRBV20-1|TRBJ2-7|NA|NA|13
CSAKGGRSYEQYF
TGCAGTGCCAAGGGGGGTCGCTCCTACGAGCAGTACTTC
>TRBV30|TRBJ2-2|NA|NA|15
CAWSVRTVDTGELFF
TGTGCCTGGAGCGTACGGACAGTCGACACCGGGGAGCTGTTTTTT
>TRBV3-1|TRBJ2-5|NA|TRBD2|15
CASSQAPGLDETQYF
TGTGCCAGCAGCCAAGCGCCGGGACTAGATGAGACCCAGTACTTC
>TRBV2|TRBJ2-2|few|NA|12
CASTRLPGELFF
TGTGCCAGCACCCGTTTGCCCGGGGAGCTGTTTTTT
>TRBV4-3|TRBJ1-4|NA|NA|17
CASSQDTWPGTGEKLFF
TGCGCCAGCAGCCAAGATACGTGGCCAGGAACTGGTGAAAAACTGTTTTTT
>TRBV13|TRBJ1-3|NA|TRBD1|13
CASSSRQGDTIYF
TGTGCCAGCAGCTCCCGACAGGGAGACACCATATATTTT
>TRBV28|TRBJ2-1|NA|TRBD1|15
CATGAEAGGLNEQIF
TGTGCCACCGGGGCCGAGGCAGGGGGCCTCAATGAGCAGATCTTC
>TRBV24-1|TRBJ2-7|NA|TRBD2|13
CATSDRGGYEQYF
TGTGCCACCAGTGATCGCGGGGGTTACGAGCAGTACTTC
>TRBV5-4|TRBJ1-1|few|NA|14
CASSSPRGRTEAFF
TGTGCCAGCAGCTCGCCCCGGGGTAGAACTGAAGCTTTCTTT
>TRBV7-3|TRBJ2-5|many|NA|16
CASSPGFSPRQETQYF
TGTGCCAGCAGCCCTGGGTTTAGCCCCCGGCAAGAGACCCAGTACTTC
>TRBV28|TRBJ1-6|few|NA|15
CASNPLRSLGSPLHF
TGTGCCAGCAACCCGTTGAGGAGTTTGGGTTCACCCCTCCACTTT
>TRBV20-1|TRBJ2-3|many|NA|13
CSAPSGVTDTQYF
TGCAGTGCCCCTTCTGGAGTAACAGATACGCAGTATTTT
>TRBV3-1|TRBJ2-7|few|NA|12
CASSRVTNEQYF
TGTGCCAGCAGCCGAGTAACCAACGAGCAGTACTTC
>TRBV7-9|TRBJ2-7|many|TRBD2|12
CAGTRGSYEQYF
TGTGCCGGGACGCGCGGGAGCTACGAGCAGTACTTC
>TRBV27|TRBJ2-2|NA|TRBD1|16
CASRSLQGALGGELFF
TGTGCCAGCAGGTCCCTACAGGGGGCGCTGGGCGGGGAGCTGTTTTTT
>TRBV13|TRBJ1-3|few|NA|14
CASSSRSSGNTIYF
TGTGCCAGCAGCAGCAGAAGTTCTGGAAACACCATATATTTT
>TRBV20-1|TRBJ1-3|NA|TRBD1|14
CSARVQGTGNTIYF
TGCAGTGCTAGAGTACAGGGGACTGGAAACACCATATATTTT
>TRBV5-4|TRBJ2-5|NA|NA|15
CASSLKLAEQETQYF
TGTGCCAGCAGCTTGAAACTAGCAGAACAAGAGACCCAGTACTTC